A selection of T cell receptor beta chains follows, all from one sample in a study of cytomegalovirus exposure and HLA in healthy donors. Only in-frame clones appear in the TCRdb table, and some are missing; sequencing was by immunoSEQ multiplex PCR. Of 35,000 to 50,000 clones listed, about two thirds are singletons. Sequenced sample: PBMCs. These receptors were collected from a man in his sixties in good health and CMV-seropositive. Each CDR3 is given with its conserved first and last residue. A D gene is named only where the DNA matches it firmly. For some rows the clone size is stated as once, few or many, or as a class when expanded; others skip it.

TGTGCCATCAGTAGAACAGGCCAAGAGACCCAGTACTTC | CAISRTGQETQYF | NA | TRBV10-3 | few | TRBJ2-5
TGTGCCAGCAAGGGGACTAGCGCAGATGAGCAGTTCTTC | CASKGTSADEQFF | TRBD2 | TRBV25-1 | NA | TRBJ2-1
TGTGCCAGCAGTCCGAACCCGGGGGGGACTAGCAATCAGCCCCAGCATTTT | CASSPNPGGTSNQPQHF | NA | TRBV28 | NA | TRBJ1-5
TGTGCAAGCAGCTACGCTCGGGCAACTAATGAAAAACTGTTTTTT | CASSYARATNEKLFF | NA | TRBV5-6 | NA | TRBJ1-4
TGTGCCAGCAGCGGAGGGGGCGGTAGCAATCAGCCCCAGCATTTT | CASSGGGGSNQPQHF | TRBD1 | TRBV9 | NA | TRBJ1-5
TGTGCCAGCAAAGACCCCCCCGAACGGGAGTTCTTC | CASKDPPEREFF | NA | TRBV27 | NA | TRBJ1-2
TGTGCCAGCAGCTTGGGGGCGGGGAAACCCCAGTACTTC | CASSLGAGKPQYF | NA | TRBV5-8 | NA | TRBJ2-5
TGCAGCGTTGAAGATGGGCGTTACGAGCAGTACTTC | CSVEDGRYEQYF | NA | TRBV29-1 | NA | TRBJ2-7
TGCGCCAGCAGCCAAGAGGGGACTTCTTACAATGAGCAGTTCTTC | CASSQEGTSYNEQFF | NA | TRBV4-3 | NA | TRBJ2-1
TGTGCCAGCAGCCGATCATCGGGACAGGGTGTCAACGAGCAGTACTTC | CASSRSSGQGVNEQYF | TRBD1 | TRBV7-9 | NA | TRBJ2-7
TGTGCCTGGAGTGTACAGGCGAACACTGAAGCTTTCTTT | CAWSVQANTEAFF | NA | TRBV30 | few | TRBJ1-1
TGTGCCAGCAGCTTAGCAGCGGGAGGGACTAGCACAGATACGCAGTATTTT | CASSLAAGGTSTDTQYF | TRBD2 | TRBV11-2 | NA | TRBJ2-3
TGTGCCAGCAGCGAACAGGTCTCTGGGGCCAACGTCCTGACTTTC | CASSEQVSGANVLTF | NA | TRBV5-4 | NA | TRBJ2-6
TGTGCAGCCAAATCGACAGGAGCCAACACCGGGGAGCTGTTTTTT | CAAKSTGANTGELFF | NA | TRBV2 | NA | TRBJ2-2
TGTGCCAGCACCTCAGCCGGACAGGTCTATGGCTACACCTTC | CASTSAGQVYGYTF | TRBD1 | TRBV5-5 | NA | TRBJ1-2
TGTGCCAGCAGCAACAAAGGCAGGGGGAGGAGATCCTACAATGAGCAGTTCTTC | CASSNKGRGRRSYNEQFF | NA | TRBV7-9 | NA | TRBJ2-1
TGTGCCAGCAGGGGCGGGAGCACAGATACGCAGTATTTT | CASRGGSTDTQYF | NA | TRBV28 | NA | TRBJ2-3
TGCGCCAGCAGCCAAGCGAAGGGGCCAGGGGTATCCTACGAGCAGTACTTC | CASSQAKGPGVSYEQYF | NA | TRBV4-3 | few | TRBJ2-7
TGTGCCAGCAGTCAGGACAGGGGTAACTATGGCTACACCTTC | CASSQDRGNYGYTF | TRBD1 | TRBV2 | few | TRBJ1-2
TGTGCCTGGACTCTAGCAGATACGCAGTATTTT | CAWTLADTQYF | NA | TRBV30 | NA | TRBJ2-3
TGTGCCAGCAGTGATGGCGGTGGCGAGCAGTACTTC | CASSDGGGEQYF | NA | TRBV25-1 | NA | TRBJ2-7
TGTGCCAGCCATGGACGGGAAAATCAGCCCCAGCATTTT | CASHGRENQPQHF | NA | TRBV18 | NA | TRBJ1-5
TGTGCCAGCAGCTTTCGACTAGGGCTCGGCGAGCAGTACTTC | CASSFRLGLGEQYF | NA | TRBV5-6 | NA | TRBJ2-7
TGTGCCAGCAGTGCCTACGGGACAGGGACCTACGAGCAGTACTTC | CASSAYGTGTYEQYF | TRBD1 | TRBV28 | NA | TRBJ2-7
TGCGCCAGCAGCTTTACAGGCACAGATACGCAGTATTTT | CASSFTGTDTQYF | NA | TRBV5-1 | NA | TRBJ2-3
TGTGCCAGCAGCTTGGGCTCGGGACAGGGGGCTTTATGGGGGGGCTACACCTTC | CASSLGSGQGALWGGYTF | TRBD1 | TRBV5-4 | NA | TRBJ1-2
TGTGCCAGCAACGGACGGGAGAACACTGAAGCTTTCTTT | CASNGRENTEAFF | NA | TRBV7-9 | NA | TRBJ1-1
TGTGCCAGCAGCACTGTAGGGGACAGAAAAGAGACCCAGTACTTC | CASSTVGDRKETQYF | TRBD1 | TRBV7-9 | few | TRBJ2-5
TGTGCCATCAGTGACCCCGGACAGGGAAGCACAGATACGCAGTATTTT | CAISDPGQGSTDTQYF | TRBD1 | TRBV10-3 | NA | TRBJ2-3
TGCGCCAGCAGCCAAGACGAGGCGGGAGGTTCCCCCTACGAGCAGTACTTC | CASSQDEAGGSPYEQYF | TRBD2 | TRBV4-3 | NA | TRBJ2-7
TGCGCCAGCAGCTTGGGTGGGGGCTACACAGATACGCAGTATTTT | CASSLGGGYTDTQYF | NA | TRBV5-1 | NA | TRBJ2-3
TGTGCCAGCAGCTCACCATCGGCAGGGGGCCCCACTGAAGCTTTCTTT | CASSSPSAGGPTEAFF | TRBD1 | TRBV7-9 | few | TRBJ1-1
TGTGCCAGTAGTATGGACAGGGTCATTCAGTACTTC | CASSMDRVIQYF | TRBD1 | TRBV19 | NA | TRBJ2-4
TGTGCCAGCAGGGACAGGGGGCATTCCTACAATGAGCAGTTCTTC | CASRDRGHSYNEQFF | TRBD1 | TRBV6-1 | NA | TRBJ2-1
TGCGCCAGCAGCCAGGCGGGTCCCCAAGAGACCCAGTACTTC | CASSQAGPQETQYF | NA | TRBV4-1 | NA | TRBJ2-5
TGTGCCAGCGGACTAGCGTATCAGAACACCGGGGAGCTGTTTTTT | CASGLAYQNTGELFF | TRBD2 | TRBV19 | NA | TRBJ2-2
TGTGCCTGGAGCCAGGACAGGGGGACAGATACGCAGTATTTT | CAWSQDRGTDTQYF | TRBD1 | TRBV30 | few | TRBJ2-3
TGTGCCAGCAGGCCCGGGACAGGGGTCGACGAGCAGTACTTC | CASRPGTGVDEQYF | TRBD1 | TRBV28 | few | TRBJ2-7
TGCAGCTTACAGGACGTTTTGGACACTGAAGCTTTCTTT | CSLQDVLDTEAFF | NA | TRBV29-1 | NA | TRBJ1-1
TGTGCCAGCAGTACCGGGACAGGGGGCGGACGCACTGAAAGTTTCTTT | CASSTGTGGGRTESFF | TRBD1 | TRBV2 | NA | TRBJ1-1
TGTGCCAGCAAAGCGGGGACCTACGAGCAGTACTTC | CASKAGTYEQYF | TRBD2 | TRBV6-5 | NA | TRBJ2-7
TGTGCAAGTCGCAACGGGATTGTCGCCTACGAGCAGTACTTC | CASRNGIVAYEQYF | NA | TRBV12-2 | NA | TRBJ2-7
TGTGCCAGCAGTTTTCCCCAAATGACGGGAGAACCGTCCTACAATGAGCAGTTCTTC | CASSFPQMTGEPSYNEQFF | NA | TRBV28 | once | TRBJ2-1
TGTGCCAGCAGCTTAAGCGGTCCCGGGGAGCTGTTTTTT | CASSLSGPGELFF | NA | TRBV7-9 | NA | TRBJ2-2
TGTGCCAGCAGCTTTAGCGGGGGGTCCTACAATGAGCAGTTCTTC | CASSFSGGSYNEQFF | TRBD2 | TRBV5-6 | NA | TRBJ2-1
TGTGCCAGCAGCTTAGGCGTAGGACTAGCGGGATTGGGCACAGATACGCAGTATTTT | CASSLGVGLAGLGTDTQYF | TRBD2 | TRBV13 | few | TRBJ2-3